Below are 30 T cell receptor beta chains sequenced from a single sample in a study of blood T cell repertoires in COVID-19. Assay used: immunoSEQ multiplex PCR; TCRdb lists only in-frame clones, some missing. Among 200,000 to 250,000 clones listed, about 84% were seen once. What was sequenced was PBMCs or T cells enriched from blood (not recorded which). Receptors were obtained from a woman in her forties with acute COVID-19.

The chain recombines TRBV6-5 with TRBJ2-7, with D possibly TRBD1 on 5 matching bases. Between the trimmed V and J ends, which lost 6 bases and 6 bases, there was a span of 21 bases. Per the germline V gene, CDR1 is MNHEY and CDR2 is SVGAGI. The CDR3 is 15 amino acids. DNA of the CDR3: TGTGCCAGCAGGCCCCAGGGCGCCCTTACGGGCGAGCAGTACTTC. It translates to CASRPQGALTGEQYF.

The chain couples TRBV2 to TRBJ2-1, with 11 positions matching TRBD1. Looked up from germline, CDR1 is SNHLY and CDR2 is FYNNEI. The CDR3 contains 13 residues. Losses at the gene ends were 6 bases for V and 7 bases for J; bases not matched to a gene: 2. The CDR3 DNA reads as TGTGCCAGCAGCCGGGACAGGGGGAATGAGCAGTTCTTC. Its protein product is CASSRDRGNEQFF.

This clone was seen a few times. The rearrangement joins TRBV28 to TRBJ1-2, with TRBD1 matching over 10 bases. There are 16 residues in the CDR3. V trimming: 8 bases; J trimming: 10 bases; junction bases outside the gene matches: 19. Germline loops: CDR1 MDHEN, CDR2 SYDVKM. CDR3 sequence reads: CASLQQSSGQGIYYTF. DNA for the CDR3: TGTGCCAGCCTCCAACAATCCTCGGGACAGGGGATTTACTACACCTTC.

This clone was picked up a small number of times. V usage is TRBV10-3 and J usage is TRBJ1-2; tentative D call: TRBD1 (5 bases). This CDR3 is 16 amino acids long. CDR1 and CDR2 from the germline V gene are ENHRY and SYGVKD. Trimming shortened V by 0 bases and J by 1 base, and 12 bases separated the two germline ends. CDR3 nucleotides: TGTGCCATCAGTGAGTCGAATACGGACATTAACTATGGCTACACCTTC. As protein: CAISESNTDINYGYTF.

The chain uses TRBV7-3 and TRBJ1-1, with a tentative D call TRBD1 (6 bases). This CDR3 contains 14 residues. Germline-derived CDR1 and CDR2 are SGHTA and FQGTGA. Deletions cut 4 bases from V and 5 bases from J, with 14 bases between. CDR3 bases: TGTGCCAGCAGCTCCCAGGGGTTAGGGACTGAAGCTTTCTTT. It yields the protein CASSSQGLGTEAFF.

This chain joins TRBV9 and TRBJ2-7, with 7 bases identical to TRBD1. Germline V gene lookup returns CDR1 SGDLS and CDR2 YYNGEE. With V trimmed by 3 bases and J by 1 base, 1 base remained unmatched. The CDR3 runs 13 residues. The CDR3 DNA follows: TGTGCCAGCAGCGCGGGACAGTCCTACGAGCAGTACTTC. Translated: CASSAGQSYEQYF. Combining the CDR3 with reference TRBV9 and TRBJ2-7 gives the whole variable domain DSGVTQTPKHLITATGQRVTLRCSPRSGDLSVYWYQQSLDQGLQFLIQYYNGEERAKGNILERFSAQQFPDLHSELNLSSLELGDSALYFCASSAGQSYEQYFGPGTRLTVT.

The chain uses TRBV5-1 and TRBJ1-3, with D perhaps TRBD1 (5 bases). CDR3 size: 15 residues. V lost 2 bases, J lost 0 bases, and 9 bases lay in between. The germline V gene has CDR1 SGHRS and CDR2 YFSETQ. CDR3 amino acids: CASSFAGGSGNTIYF. The CDR3 DNA sequence: TGCGCCAGCAGCTTCGCCGGGGGCTCTGGAAACACCATATATTTT.

The chain links TRBV29-1 to TRBJ2-7, with TRBD2 matching over 12 bases. This CDR3 comprises 15 residues. CDR1 and CDR2 from the germline V gene are SQVTM and ANQGSEA. J lost 0 bases, V lost 6 bases, and 6 bases had no gene match. DNA for the CDR3: TGCAGCGTCCCCGCGACTAGCGGGGGCTCCTACGAGCAGTACTTC. Translation: CSVPATSGGSYEQYF.

CDR3 DNA sequence: TGCGCCAGCAGTGCTGTTCTGGGGGCGAACTATGGCTACACCTTC. Amino acid sequence: CASSAVLGANYGYTF. This chain links TRBV10-2 with TRBJ1-2; D is perhaps TRBD1 (6 bases). Germline V gene data show CDR1 as WSHSY and CDR2 as SAAADI. Trimming shortened V by 4 bases and J by 2 bases, and 14 bases separated the two germline ends. The CDR3 sequence is 15 residues long.

The rearrangement uses TRBV27 and TRBJ2-7; D gene uncertain. The V gene's germline CDR1 is MNHEY and CDR2 SMNVEV (reference sequence). The CDR3 spans 13 residues. V was clipped by 3 bases and J by 0 bases, with 6 bases between them. CDR3 protein: CASSLLSSYEQYF. The CDR3, as DNA: TGTGCCAGCAGTTTGTTGAGCTCCTACGAGCAGTACTTC.

The genes are TRBV5-1 and TRBJ2-5; TRBD2 matches at 9 bases. Germline values: CDR1 SGHRS, CDR2 YFSETQ. The CDR3 extends over 15 amino acids. J gave up 4 bases and V 5 bases, and 9 bases lay outside the gene matches. For the CDR3, the DNA is TGCGCCAGCAGGCATATAGCGGGGGTGGCAGAGACCCAGTACTTC. The encoded protein is CASRHIAGVAETQYF.

The CDR3 nucleotides are TGCGCCAGCAGCGGTGGTGGGACTGAGACCGGGGAGCTGTTTTTT. Residues: CASSGGGTETGELFF. This rearrangement joins TRBV5-1 to TRBJ2-2; D is possibly TRBD2 (6 bases). CDR1 is SGHRS, CDR2 YFSETQ, per germline. This CDR3 region has 15 residues. V was pared by 4 bases and J by 5 bases, with 15 bases between.

Ten or more counts support this clone. Here the CDR3 reads CAWGGETAGFRAFF. CDR3 DNA sequence: TGTGCCTGGGGGGGAGAGACGGCGGGGTTTCGAGCTTTCTTT. The chain uses TRBV30 and TRBJ1-1; a possible D gene is TRBD1 (5 bases). The germline V gene has CDR1 GTSNPN and CDR2 SVGIG (reference sequence). This CDR3 region has 14 residues. Trimming shortened V by 5 bases and J by 10 bases, and 23 bases separated the two germline ends.

The chain has TRBV7-3 and TRBJ2-1; the D gene is possibly TRBD2 (5 bases). This CDR3 comprises 14 residues. The V and J ends lost 1 base and 9 bases respectively, with 13 bases between them. From germline, CDR1 is SGHTA and CDR2 FQGTGA. CDR3 sequence reads: CASSLRWSAGEQFF. CDR3 nucleotide sequence: TGTGCCAGCAGCTTAAGGTGGTCGGCGGGTGAGCAGTTCTTC.

This chain links TRBV2 with TRBJ1-2; TRBD1 matches at 9 bases. With V trimmed by 4 bases and J by 9 bases, 9 bases remained unmatched. Germline V gives CDR1 SNHLY, CDR2 FYNNEI. The CDR3 has 14 residues. The CDR3 protein is CASSADRGFSRYTF. The CDR3 DNA reads TGTGCCAGCAGTGCAGACAGGGGGTTCAGTCGCTACACCTTC.

The chain links TRBV14 to TRBJ2-7; TRBD1 might be the D (6 bases). The CDR3 totals 18 residues. In germline, CDR1 is SGHDN, CDR2 FVKESK. V was cut by 2 bases and J by 1 base, with 21 bases left in between. The CDR3: CASSQRSLRTVASYEQYF. As DNA, the CDR3 is TGTGCCAGCAGCCAACGTAGCCTAAGGACAGTTGCGTCCTACGAGCAGTACTTC.

Points on this clone: Other DNA sequences in this specimen translate into the identical CDR3. This chain uses TRBV5-5 with TRBJ2-5; D may be TRBD2 (6 bases). V was clipped by 3 bases and J by 1 base, with 7 bases between them. The V gene's germline CDR1 is SGHKS and CDR2 YYEKEE (reference sequence). The CDR3 totals 13 residues. The DNA for the CDR3 is TGTGCCAGCAGCTGGACTACCCAAGAGACCCAGTACTTC. As protein: CASSWTTQETQYF.

Regarding this clone: Different DNA sequences within this sample yield the same CDR3. The chain employs TRBV29-1 and TRBJ1-2, with D possibly being TRBD1 (5 bases). Trimming removed 6 bases from V and 2 bases from J, with 13 bases in between. CDR3 length: 13 residues. Germline V gives CDR1 SQVTM, CDR2 ANQGSEA. The CDR3 protein is CSVPLTGNYGYTF. DNA of the CDR3: TGCAGCGTCCCCTTAACAGGAAACTATGGCTACACCTTC.

The chain links TRBV5-1 to TRBJ1-1, with no clear D. The ends were cut back, 3 bases at V and 4 bases at J, with 19 bases in the middle. The CDR3 length is 16 residues. Germline CDR1 is SGHRS and CDR2 is YFSETQ. The CDR3 DNA is TGCGCCAGCAGCTACGTTTCTTCGATCGGGAGCACTGAAGCTTTCTTT. Translating gives CASSYVSSIGSTEAFF.

The chain employs TRBV5-1 and TRBJ2-7; 8 positions match TRBD2. V trimming: 3 bases; J trimming: 0 bases; junction bases outside the gene matches: 5. CDR3 length: 15 amino acids. From germline, CDR1 is SGHRS and CDR2 YFSETQ. The CDR3: CASSWSGGNSYEQYF. The CDR3 DNA reads as TGCGCCAGCAGCTGGAGCGGGGGTAACTCCTACGAGCAGTACTTC.

V and J are TRBV3-1 (or the pseudogene TRBV3-2) and TRBJ2-3; D gene ambiguous. The germline V gene has CDR1 LGHDT and CDR2 YNNKEL (reference sequence). Between the trimmed V and J ends, which lost 1 base and 3 bases, there was a span of 8 bases. This CDR3 comprises 14 residues. The CDR3 protein is CASSQGRGTDTQYF. In nucleotides, the CDR3 is TGTGCCAGCAGCCAAGGTAGAGGAACAGATACGCAGTATTTT.

The chain combines TRBV7-6 with TRBJ1-1; D might be TRBD1 (5 bases). The CDR3 is 15 residues long. Germline V lookup: CDR1 SGHVS, CDR2 FNYEAQ. The V end lost 2 bases, the J end lost 3 bases, and 13 bases lay between the germline ends. The CDR3, as DNA: TGTGCCAGCAGCTTAAGTGTCAGGGAGGACACTGAAGCTTTCTTT. This encodes CASSLSVREDTEAFF. Full variable domain (outside the CDR3, taken from reference TRBV7-6 and TRBJ1-1): GAGVSQSPRYKVTKRGQDVALRCDPISGHVSLYWYRQALGQGPEFLTYFNYEAQQDKSGLPNDRFSAERPEGSISTLTIQRTEQRDSAMYRCASSLSVREDTEAFFGQGTRLTVV.

This clone has a handful of counts. The V call is TRBV6-1, the J call TRBJ2-1; 7 bases are a match to TRBD1. With 7 bases clipped from V and 7 bases from J, the junction kept 4 bases outside the gene matches. The CDR3 has 12 amino acids. Germline CDR1 reads MNHNS; CDR2 reads SASEGT. The CDR3 sequence is CASTQDRNEQFF. The CDR3, as DNA: TGTGCCAGCACCCAGGACAGGAATGAGCAGTTCTTC.

CDR3 residues: CASSLPGEAMPFF. DNA of the CDR3: TGTGCCAGCAGCTTACCCGGGGAAGCTATGCCTTTCTTT. The chain carries TRBV11-2 and TRBJ1-1; D gene ambiguous. The V and J ends lost 2 bases and 12 bases respectively, with 16 bases between them. Per germline, CDR1 SGHAT and CDR2 FQNNGV. The CDR3 has 13 residues.

V usage is TRBV7-2 and J usage is TRBJ2-4; D ambiguous. Trimming pared 7 bases from V and 2 bases from J, leaving 6 bases between. CDR1 and CDR2 (germline): SGHTA, FQGNSA. CDR3 size: 12 residues. The CDR3 loop is CASTLTKNIQYF. In DNA form, the CDR3 reads TGTGCCAGCACGCTAACCAAAAACATTCAGTACTTC.

The chain employs TRBV3-1 (or the pseudogene TRBV3-2) and TRBJ1-6; 7 nucleotides line up with TRBD1. Germline CDR1 LGHDT, CDR2 YNNKEL (reference sequence). The V gene end was trimmed by 5 bases and the J gene end by 7 bases; junction bases not matched to a gene: 8. CDR3 length: 15 residues. The CDR3 coding sequence is TGTGCCAGCAGCGATTGGGGACAGCCCAATTCACCCCTCCACTTT. It translates to CASSDWGQPNSPLHF.

The genes are TRBV9 and TRBJ2-3; 7 nucleotides line up with TRBD1. The V gene's germline CDR1 is SGDLS and CDR2 YYNGEE. The CDR3 spans 15 residues. With 3 bases clipped from V and 4 bases from J, the junction kept 8 bases outside the gene matches. The CDR3 reads CASSATGTGPDTQYF. Written as DNA, the CDR3 is TGTGCCAGCAGCGCGACAGGGACCGGCCCAGATACGCAGTATTTT.

This clone was seen only once. The rearrangement uses TRBV7-2 and TRBJ2-3, with 7 bases lining up with TRBD2. V dropped 3 bases and J dropped 4; count of bases not matched to a gene: 4. CDR1 is SGHTA and CDR2 is FQGNSA in the germline V gene. This CDR3 is built from 14 residues. The CDR3 sequence: CASSFAGVSDTQYF. In nucleotides, the CDR3 is TGTGCCAGCAGCTTTGCGGGGGTGTCAGATACGCAGTATTTT.

V usage is TRBV5-1 and J usage is TRBJ1-5; a weak D match, TRBD1 (6 bases). The germline V and J ends were trimmed by 4 bases and 8 bases, with 19 bases remaining between them. The CDR3 covers 15 residues. Germline CDR1 is SGHRS and CDR2 is YFSETQ. CDR3 in DNA: TGCGCCAGCAGCCCGGGGGCCAGGGAGGGGGAGCCCCAGCATTTT. Protein sequence: CASSPGAREGEPQHF.

This clone appeared a few times. The chain joins TRBV15 to TRBJ2-2, with 7 bases lining up with TRBD1. V shed 0 bases and J 3 bases; nucleotides not matched to a gene: 4. The germline V gene has CDR1 LNHNV and CDR2 YYDKDF (reference sequence). The CDR3 runs 16 residues. This CDR3 is CATSRDQGQYTGELFF. CDR3 bases: TGTGCCACCAGCAGAGATCAGGGACAGTACACCGGGGAGCTGTTTTTT.